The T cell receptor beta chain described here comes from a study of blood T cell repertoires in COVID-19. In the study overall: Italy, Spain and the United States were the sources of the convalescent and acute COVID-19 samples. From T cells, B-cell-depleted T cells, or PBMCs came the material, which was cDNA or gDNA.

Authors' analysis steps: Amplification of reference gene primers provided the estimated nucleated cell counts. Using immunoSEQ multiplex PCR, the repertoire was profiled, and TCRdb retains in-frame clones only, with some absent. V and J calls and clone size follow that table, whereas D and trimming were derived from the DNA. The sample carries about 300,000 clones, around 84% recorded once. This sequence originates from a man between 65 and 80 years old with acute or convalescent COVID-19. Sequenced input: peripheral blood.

CDR3 sequence (DNA): TGCGCCAGCAGCTTCGGGAGCGGGGGGGCTTGGAATGAGCAGTTCTTC. Translating gives CASSFGSGGAWNEQFF. V gene TRBV5-1 combines with J gene TRBJ2-1, with 10 bases lining up with TRBD2. The length of the CDR3 is 16 residues. Germline CDR1 and CDR2: SGHRS and YFSETQ. V lost 2 bases to trimming and J lost 7 bases; unmatched junction nucleotides: 9.